Shown below are 27 T cell receptor beta chains from a single sample sequenced in a study of cytomegalovirus exposure and HLA in healthy donors. The PCR ran on 60 Vbeta and 13 Jbeta primers. Sequencing was performed with immunoSEQ multiplex PCR; in TCRdb, only in-frame clones are kept and a portion is missing. Among about 120,000 clones listed, about three fifths were seen once. The sequenced material came from PBMCs. The receptors originated from a man aged 40-55 years in good health and CMV-seropositive.

The V and J genes are TRBV27 and TRBJ1-2; no reliable D call. Germline assignment: CDR1 MNHEY and CDR2 SMNVEV (reference sequence). The V and J ends lost 4 bases and 2 bases respectively, with 8 bases between them. This CDR3 is built from 13 residues. The DNA for the CDR3 is TGTGCCAGCAGTTCAGAGCGAAACTATGGCTACACCTTC. Amino acids: CASSSERNYGYTF.

The table lists this clone with a count of one. This chain connects TRBV5-1 to TRBJ2-5; 11 bases agree with TRBD2. V was clipped by 3 bases and J by 3 bases; unmatched bases: 1. CDR3 size: 14 residues. Germline V lookup: CDR1 SGHRS, CDR2 YFSETQ. Here the CDR3 reads CASSWGLAEETQYF. In DNA form, the CDR3 reads TGCGCCAGCAGCTGGGGACTAGCGGAAGAGACCCAGTACTTC. The full variable domain, completed using reference TRBV5-1 and TRBJ2-5, is KAGVTQTPRYLIKTRGQQVTLSCSPISGHRSVSWYQQTPGQGLQFLFEYFSETQRNKGNFPGRFSGRQFSNSRSEMNVSTLELGDSALYLCASSWGLAEETQYFGPGTRLLVL.

This chain connects TRBV6-1 to TRBJ2-5; TRBD1 matches 9 bases. Germline CDR1 and CDR2: MNHNS and SASEGT. The CDR3 contains 15 residues. Unmatched junction bases numbered 5, after V lost 2 bases and J lost 4 bases. The CDR3 DNA follows: TGTGCCAGCAGTGAACATCCGGACAGGGGAGAGACCCAGTACTTC. The encoded protein is CASSEHPDRGETQYF.

The chain combines TRBV19 with TRBJ2-7; the match to TRBD1 covers 7 bases. From germline, CDR1 is LNHDA and CDR2 SQIVND (reference sequence). J gave up 5 bases and V 1 base, and 5 bases lay outside the gene matches. The length of the CDR3 is 14 residues. The CDR3 sequence is CASSIVGQYDEQYF. CDR3 in DNA: TGTGCCAGTAGTATAGTGGGACAGTATGACGAGCAGTACTTC. The full variable domain, rest sourced from reference TRBV19 and TRBJ2-7, is DGGITQSPKYLFRKEGQNVTLSCEQNLNHDAMYWYRQDPGQGLRLIYYSQIVNDFQKGDIAEGYSVSREKKESFPLTVTSAQKNPTAFYLCASSIVGQYDEQYFGPGTRLTVT.

The CDR3 sequence: CASSPSGTGRSYEQYF. DNA for the CDR3: TGTGCCAGCAGCCCCTCCGGGACAGGGCGCTCCTACGAGCAGTACTTC. The chain links TRBV2 to TRBJ2-7; the match to TRBD1 covers 9 bases. CDR3 length: 16 amino acids. Germline CDR1 is SNHLY and CDR2 is FYNNEI. Trimming at V came to 6 bases and at J to 0 bases, leaving 9 bases not matched to a gene.

The chain combines TRBV9 with TRBJ2-1; 9 bases are a match to TRBD2. Germline CDR1 reads SGDLS; CDR2 reads YYNGEE. Germline trimming cut 3 bases from V and 8 bases from J; bases unmatched to any gene: 15. This CDR3 comprises 17 residues. CDR3 region: CASSADYFAGGRDEQFF. Here the CDR3 DNA reads TGTGCCAGCAGCGCGGACTACTTTGCGGGGGGGCGTGATGAGCAGTTCTTC.

V usage is TRBV29-1 and J usage is TRBJ2-7, with 12 bases identical to TRBD1. The length of the CDR3 is 14 residues. Germline V gene data show CDR1 as SQVTM and CDR2 as ANQGSEA. After removal of 3 bases from V and 4 bases from J, the junction contained 4 bases not matched to a gene. DNA of the CDR3: TGCAGCGTTGAGGGACAGGGGGCGATTTACGAGCAGTACTTC. Translating it yields CSVEGQGAIYEQYF.

V and J are TRBV5-4 and TRBJ1-5; D might be TRBD1 (5 bases). The V and J ends lost 0 bases and 5 bases respectively, with 6 bases between them. Germline CDR1 SGHNT, CDR2 YYREEE (reference sequence). CDR3 length: 13 amino acids. CDR3 sequence (DNA): TGTGCCAGCAGCTTGGGCAGGGATCAGCCCCAGCATTTT. It yields the protein CASSLGRDQPQHF. The full variable domain, with the rest looked up from reference TRBV5-4 and TRBJ1-5, is ETGVTQSPTHLIKTRGQQVTLRCSSQSGHNTVSWYQQALGQGPQFIFQYYREEENGRGNFPPRFSGLQFPNYSSELNVNALELDDSALYLCASSLGRDQPQHFGDGTRLSIL.

Points on this clone: The sample carries other DNA sequences with the same CDR3. The chain couples TRBV5-1 to TRBJ1-3; D remains ambiguous. V lost 0 bases, J lost 0 bases, and 4 bases lay in between. CDR1 is SGHRS and CDR2 is YFSETQ in the germline V gene. This CDR3 has 14 amino acids. The CDR3 is CASSLESSGNTIYF. The CDR3, as DNA: TGCGCCAGCAGCTTGGAGAGCTCTGGAAACACCATATATTTT.

This chain joins TRBV25-1 and TRBJ2-3, with a weak D call TRBD1 (6 bases). Germline V gene data show CDR1 as MGHDK and CDR2 as SYGVNS. V was trimmed by 3 bases and J by 2 bases, leaving 15 bases between them. The CDR3 length is 16 residues. The chain's CDR3 is CASSDFVGQHTDTQYF. In DNA form, the CDR3 reads TGTGCCAGCAGTGATTTTGTAGGACAGCACACAGATACGCAGTATTTT.

The rearrangement links TRBV5-1 to TRBJ2-5, with D perhaps matching TRBD1 (6 bases). Germline assignment: CDR1 SGHRS and CDR2 YFSETQ. Trimming removed 4 bases from V and 1 base from J, with 11 bases in between. CDR3 size: 14 residues. The CDR3 nucleotides are TGCGCCAGCAGCCGGGACACCGGCCAAGAGACCCAGTACTTC. It specifies CASSRDTGQETQYF.

This clone has a single count. The chain has TRBV6-6 and TRBJ1-3; D remains ambiguous. Germline-derived CDR1 and CDR2 are MNHNY and SVGAGI (reference sequence). The ends were cut back, 2 bases at V and 1 base at J, with 9 bases in the middle. This CDR3 contains 15 residues. The CDR3, as DNA: TGTGCCAGCAGTTACGCGGGAGCTTCTGGAAACACCATATATTTT. Translation: CASSYAGASGNTIYF.

The genes are TRBV5-1 and TRBJ1-2; D may be TRBD1 (5 bases). The CDR3 runs to 14 residues. Trimming stripped 3 bases from V and 4 bases from J, with 13 bases between. CDR1 is SGHRS, CDR2 YFSETQ, per germline. CDR3 in DNA: TGCGCCAGCAGCTCGGGGGATAGATTCTATGGCTACACCTTC. This translates into CASSSGDRFYGYTF.

The J gene is TRBJ1-5, the V gene TRBV23-1; 7 nucleotides match TRBD1. TRBV23-1 is identified as an open reading frame with a role that is uncertain. Trimming removed 6 bases from V and 0 bases from J; junction bases left unmatched: 5. This CDR3 has 15 amino acids. CDR3 DNA: TGCGCCAGCAGGCTCAGGGGGTATAGCAATCAGCCCCAGCATTTT. Residues: CASRLRGYSNQPQHF.

The chain uses TRBV6-1 and TRBJ2-4; TRBD1 aligns across 7 bases. Germline lookup yields CDR1 MNHNS and CDR2 SASEGT. CDR3 length equals 18 residues. J was trimmed by 0 bases and V by 2 bases; bases with no gene match: 10. The CDR3 bases are TGTGCCAGCAGTGAAACGTGGGACAGCGGCCTAGCCAAAAACATTCAGTACTTC. This codes for CASSETWDSGLAKNIQYF.

This chain connects TRBV9 to TRBJ2-3, with TRBD1 as a possible D gene (6 bases). V lost 0 bases, J lost 6 bases, and 14 bases lay in between. CDR3 length equals 15 residues. Germline V gene sequence: CDR1 SGDLS, CDR2 YYNGEE. CDR3 in amino acids: CASSVALSRGDTQYF. The CDR3, as DNA: TGTGCCAGCAGCGTAGCCCTCTCGAGGGGGGATACGCAGTATTTT.

This chain uses TRBV7-3 with TRBJ1-2; D not certain. The ends were cut back, 2 bases at V and 3 bases at J, with 13 bases in the middle. The CDR3 length is 15 residues. Germline V gene data show CDR1 as SGHTA and CDR2 as FQGTGA. Written as DNA, the CDR3 is TGTGCCAGCAGCTTAGGTACGGGAATCGACTATGGCTACACCTTC. Translating it yields CASSLGTGIDYGYTF.

This rearrangement joins TRBV19 to TRBJ2-1; 9 nucleotides align to TRBD2. The V and J ends lost 5 bases and 4 bases, in that order; junction bases with no gene match: 6. The CDR3 spans 15 residues. Per germline, CDR1 LNHDA and CDR2 SQIVND (reference sequence). In DNA, the CDR3 is TGTGCCAGTAGTGTGAGTAGCGGGAGATACAATGAGCAGTTCTTC. Protein product: CASSVSSGRYNEQFF.

The chain recombines TRBV9 with TRBJ2-7; 8 positions match TRBD2. CDR1 and CDR2 from the germline V gene are SGDLS and YYNGEE. The CDR3 has 16 amino acids. The V and J ends lost 1 base and 4 bases, in that order; junction bases with no gene match: 10. CDR3 residues: CASSVTGTSSLYEQYF. CDR3 coding DNA: TGTGCCAGCAGCGTAACCGGGACTAGTAGCTTGTACGAGCAGTACTTC. Looking up the rest from reference TRBV9 and TRBJ2-7 gives the full variable domain: DSGVTQTPKHLITATGQRVTLRCSPRSGDLSVYWYQQSLDQGLQFLIQYYNGEERAKGNILERFSAQQFPDLHSELNLSSLELGDSALYFCASSVTGTSSLYEQYFGPGTRLTVT.

The chain links TRBV28 to TRBJ2-1; TRBD2 aligns across 13 bases. Germline CDR1 reads MDHEN; CDR2 reads SYDVKM. The CDR3 spans 14 residues. The J segment lost 14 bases and the V segment lost 2 bases, leaving 6 bases of the junction unmatched. Written as DNA, the CDR3 is TGTGCCAGCAGTTTAGCCGGGACTAGCGGGAAGGAGTTCTTC. This encodes CASSLAGTSGKEFF.

This chain links TRBV7-3 with TRBJ2-1; 12 bases agree with TRBD1. Trimming cost V 0 bases and J 15 bases; bases outside gene matches: 12. CDR1 is SGHTA, CDR2 FQGTGA, per germline. The CDR3 has 16 residues. CDR3 sequence (DNA): TGTGCCAGCAGCTTAACCGGGACAGGGGGCGAGTTGGAACGGTTCTTC. Translation gives CASSLTGTGGELERFF.

The chain is built from TRBV5-4 and TRBJ2-1; D might be TRBD2 (5 bases). Deletions cut 4 bases from V and 6 bases from J, with 8 bases between. The CDR3 length is 12 residues. Germline V gives CDR1 SGHNT, CDR2 YYREEE (reference sequence). This CDR3 reads CASSLDFNEQFF. CDR3 nucleotides: TGTGCCAGCAGCCTGGACTTCAATGAGCAGTTCTTC.

The rearrangement joins TRBV7-2 to TRBJ1-5; 12 bases line up with TRBD1. With V trimmed by 4 bases and J by 7 bases, 5 bases remained unmatched. The CDR3 totals 15 residues. Germline lookup yields CDR1 SGHTA and CDR2 FQGNSA. The CDR3 spells CASSSGTGGQQPQHF. In nucleotides, the CDR3 is TGTGCCAGCAGCTCAGGGACAGGGGGCCAACAGCCCCAGCATTTT.

This clone has just a few counts. This chain uses TRBV27 with TRBJ1-4; TRBD1 agrees at 9 bases. The V segment lost 8 bases and the J segment 2 bases; nucleotides outside the gene matches: 15. Germline CDR1 MNHEY, CDR2 SMNVEV (reference sequence). The CDR3 is 18 residues long. The CDR3 nucleotides read TGTGCCAGCTGTCTGGGACAGGGATACCTGGCGACTAATGAAAAACTGTTTTTT. Translation: CASCLGQGYLATNEKLFF.

V and J are TRBV10-2 and TRBJ2-7, with TRBD2 identical over 8 bases. The germline gives CDR1 WSHSY, CDR2 SAAADI. The CDR3 totals 15 residues. Trimming at V came to 4 bases and at J to 3 bases, leaving 8 bases not matched to a gene. CDR3 protein: CASSAILGLVYEQYF. In DNA form, the CDR3 reads TGCGCCAGCAGTGCCATCCTGGGACTAGTCTACGAGCAGTACTTC.

This clone was recorded a few times. Other DNA sequences in this sample translate to the same CDR3. The V gene is TRBV4-1, the J gene TRBJ1-1; D may be TRBD1 (5 bases). From germline, CDR1 is MGHRA and CDR2 YSYEKL. The CDR3 runs 16 residues. Trimming removed 3 bases from V and 0 bases from J, with 14 bases in between. The CDR3 is CASSHRGLTMNTEAFF. The CDR3 DNA sequence: TGCGCCAGCAGCCATAGGGGACTGACCATGAACACTGAAGCTTTCTTT.

This clone was counted a few times. The gene calls are TRBV18 and TRBJ1-4; 7 bases line up with TRBD1. Germline lookup yields CDR1 KGHSH and CDR2 LQKENI. J lost 7 bases, V lost 2 bases, and 10 bases had no gene match. CDR3 length: 16 amino acids. DNA for the CDR3: TGTGCCAGCTCACCAGAGTCAACAGGGGTTGGTGAAAAACTGTTTTTT. It encodes CASSPESTGVGEKLFF.